This TCR beta chain originates from a study of control samples from healthy donors and cancer patients. Only in-frame clones appear in the TCRdb table, and some are missing; sequencing was by immunoSEQ multiplex PCR. Among roughly 84,000 clones listed, 75% to 90% were seen once. The V end was cut by 1 base, the J end by 0 bases, with 19 bases between. The germline CDR1 and CDR2 sequences are SGHTS and YDEGEE. The CDR3 covers 19 residues. In its sample, this clone was seen once. Specimen: blood. This sequence originates from a man aged 50-59 years in good health. The chain carries TRBV5-8 and TRBJ2-2, with D hard to call. The CDR3 DNA follows: TGTGCCAGCAGCTTGAGTATGTATTTCGGCCCCACGAACACCGGGGAGCTGTTTTTT. Protein product: CASSLSMYFGPTNTGELFF. Combining the CDR3 with reference TRBV5-8 and TRBJ2-2 gives the whole variable domain EAGVTQSPTHLIKTRGQQATLRCSPISGHTSVYWYQQALGLGLQFLLWYDEGEERNRGNFPPRFSGRQFPNYSSELNVNALELEDSALYLCASSLSMYFGPTNTGELFFGEGSRLTVL.